This TCR beta chain was observed in a study of OX40 agonist ivuxolimab in advanced cancers. For the study at large: Those enrolled were 70% to 85% male, with a mean age of approximately 60 years and ages from roughly 20 to 85.

The CDR3 contains 11 residues. Per the germline V gene, CDR1 is LNHNV and CDR2 is YYDKDF (reference sequence). V gave up 3 bases and J gave up 1 base, with 0 bases separating them. Here immunoSEQ multiplex PCR was the method, and the copy in TCRdb shows in-frame clones only, minus some. The table has fewer than 15,000 clones, less than 90% seen once; the top ten hold approximately 35%. The study, taken as a whole, reports: CD8+ T cells averaged more expanded clones than CD4+. Antigen specificity of clonally expanded peripheral T cells was not established. Among patients with partial responses at 0.1-3.0 mg/kg, clonal expansion was among the lowest.

This clone was detected a few times. Its antigen is unidentified. The receptor comes from an adult with an advanced solid tumor such as melanoma, head and neck, liver or kidney cancer. The sequencing here drew on CD4+ or CD8+ T cells sorted from blood, taken in a trial of the OX40 agonist ivuxolimab. The rearrangement links TRBV15 to TRBJ2-5; D call uncertain. CDR3 nucleotide sequence: TGTGCCACCAGCAGCCAAGAGACCCAGTACTTC. Protein product: CATSSQETQYF.